This T cell receptor beta chain was sequenced for a study of T cells in Graves' hyperthyroidism and ophthalmopathy. General study findings and limits: The model predicted ophthalmopathy a median around 6 months before onset.

The table lists this clonotype with many counts. Its antigen is not known. Trimming shortened V by 2 bases and J by 6 bases, and 7 bases separated the two germline ends. Germline CDR1 DFQATT, CDR2 SNEGSKA (reference sequence). The CDR3 spans 11 residues. Amplification targeted TCR beta CDR3 regions from RNA transcripts. An initial round of RT-PCR targeting the TCR CDR3 relied on the HTBI primer set. TCRdb redid the calling of the multiplex PCR reads with MiXCR, one entry per CDR3 protein. The data hold under 700,000 distinct CDR3 sequences, with approximately 16% observed a single time. Exclusion followed for patients with uncontrolled infection, other autoimmune disease, pregnancy or lactation.

The chain has TRBV20-1 and TRBJ1-1; D might be TRBD1 (5 bases). Sequenced: blood. The TCR originated in a young woman with Graves' hyperthyroidism. The CDR3 DNA reads as TGCAGTGCTAGACGGGGCCCTGAAGCTTTCTTT. This codes for CSARRGPEAFF.